This T cell receptor (beta chain) was retrieved from a study of T cells in narcolepsy. As for the study in general: Donors had narcolepsy type 1 or type 2, or were healthy controls. The study's findings and limits: Comparing one patient's CSF and blood CD4+ clonotypes highlighted HCRT- and TRIB2-specific autoreactive clonotypes. Autoreactive clonotypes reportedly recurred in blood of same and different patients, not controls.

The CDR3 runs 18 residues. Per germline, CDR1 GTSNPN and CDR2 SVGIG (reference sequence). The V and J ends lost 0 bases and 2 bases respectively, with 22 bases between them. To note about this clone: What it binds is not known.

Using immunoSEQ multiplex PCR, the repertoire was profiled, and TCRdb retains in-frame clones only, with some absent. Found here are fewer than 25,000 clones, 80% to 85% of them singletons; the top ten hold around 4.2%. The gene calls are TRBV30 and TRBJ1-1; possible D gene TRBD1, 5 bases. Sequencing input: memory (CD45RA-) CD4+ T cells from blood. The receptor comes from a human donor in good health. The CDR3 protein is CAWSVHSGSEGTNTEAFF. The CDR3 nucleotides are TGTGCCTGGAGTGTACATAGTGGGTCCGAGGGGACCAACACTGAAGCTTTCTTT. Looking up the rest from reference TRBV30 and TRBJ1-1 gives the full variable domain: SQTIHQWPATLVQPVGSPLSLECTVEGTSNPNLYWYRQAAGRGLQLLFYSVGIGQISSEVPQNLSASRPQDRQFILSSKKLLLSDSGFYLCAWSVHSGSEGTNTEAFFGQGTRLTVV.